The 11 T cell receptor beta chains below all came from one sample that was sequenced in a study of T cell changes during pregnancy in multiple sclerosis. Sequenced by immunoSEQ multiplex PCR; TCRdb stores in-frame clones only, minus some. This sample carries about 120,000 clones, 93% of them seen once, and the ten largest clones take roughly 6.2%. The input for sequencing was peripheral blood, taken before pregnancy. Receptors were obtained from a female donor with multiple sclerosis, enrolled in a pregnancy study.

The chain joins TRBV5-1 to TRBJ2-2; 8 bases are shared with TRBD1. J lost 1 base, V lost 4 bases, and 3 bases had no gene match. The CDR3 length is 15 residues. Germline loops: CDR1 SGHRS, CDR2 YFSETQ. This CDR3 reads CASSRTGGNTGELFF. The CDR3 nucleotides read TGCGCCAGCAGCCGCACAGGGGGGAACACCGGGGAGCTGTTTTTT.

V gene TRBV9 combines with J gene TRBJ2-7; D is undetermined. The CDR3 is 14 residues long. CDR1 and CDR2 from the germline V gene are SGDLS and YYNGEE. The germline V and J ends were trimmed by 0 bases and 0 bases, with 7 bases remaining between them. The CDR3 is CASSVGYGSYEQYF. As DNA, the CDR3 is TGTGCCAGCAGCGTAGGGTACGGCTCCTACGAGCAGTACTTC. Variable domain in full (rest from reference TRBV9 and TRBJ2-7): DSGVTQTPKHLITATGQRVTLRCSPRSGDLSVYWYQQSLDQGLQFLIQYYNGEERAKGNILERFSAQQFPDLHSELNLSSLELGDSALYFCASSVGYGSYEQYFGPGTRLTVT.

This chain joins TRBV19 and TRBJ1-1; a weak D match, TRBD1 (6 bases). The germline V and J ends were trimmed by 3 bases and 4 bases, with 12 bases remaining between them. CDR1 LNHDA and CDR2 SQIVND come from the germline V gene (reference sequence). CDR3 length: 14 residues. Written as DNA, the CDR3 is TGTGCCAGTAGTATTAATAGACAGGCCACTGAAGCTTTCTTT. Translating it yields CASSINRQATEAFF.

The CDR3 spells CASSSAGDKYNEQFF. The CDR3 coding sequence is TGTGCCAGCAGCTCAGCCGGGGACAAATACAATGAGCAGTTCTTC. The chain carries TRBV9 and TRBJ2-1; tentative D call: TRBD1 (6 bases). V was shortened by 4 bases and J by 4 bases, with 15 bases between the two germline ends. CDR1 and CDR2 (germline): SGDLS, YYNGEE. The length of the CDR3 is 15 residues.

The CDR3 loop is CASSPRVRGTGELFF. The DNA of the CDR3 is TGTGCCAGTAGTCCCCGGGTGCGAGGGACCGGGGAGCTGTTTTTT. The chain recombines TRBV19 with TRBJ2-2, with TRBD2 as a possible D gene (5 bases). Germline assignment: CDR1 LNHDA and CDR2 SQIVND (reference sequence). Trimming took off 5 bases at V and 5 bases at J, with 15 bases between the two ends. The CDR3 covers 15 residues.

The rearrangement links TRBV5-1 to TRBJ2-5; possible D gene TRBD2, 5 bases. In germline, CDR1 is SGHRS, CDR2 YFSETQ. Trimming took off 5 bases at V and 5 bases at J, with 16 bases between the two ends. CDR3 length: 14 amino acids. The CDR3 reads CASRREVGEETQYF. The CDR3 bases are TGCGCCAGCAGAAGGGAAGTCGGGGAGGAGACCCAGTACTTC.

The rearrangement joins TRBV5-1 to TRBJ2-7; D perhaps matches TRBD2 (7 bases). Germline V lookup: CDR1 SGHRS, CDR2 YFSETQ. V shed 0 bases and J shed 3 bases, with 13 bases lying between them. The CDR3 is 15 amino acids. In nucleotides, the CDR3 is TGCGCCAGCAGCTTGGATATAGGGGGGGACTACGAGCAGTACTTC. Translating it yields CASSLDIGGDYEQYF. Complete variable domain (other parts from reference TRBV5-1 and TRBJ2-7): KAGVTQTPRYLIKTRGQQVTLSCSPISGHRSVSWYQQTPGQGLQFLFEYFSETQRNKGNFPGRFSGRQFSNSRSEMNVSTLELGDSALYLCASSLDIGGDYEQYFGPGTRLTVT.

The CDR3 DNA sequence: TGTGCCAGCAGCCACCCACCTCCGGTGACAGGGGGTGGCTACACCTTC. Translated, it gives CASSHPPPVTGGGYTF. The chain employs TRBV7-9 and TRBJ1-2; 9 nucleotides align to TRBD1. The V gene's germline CDR1 is SEHNR and CDR2 FQNEAQ (reference sequence). This CDR3 has 16 residues. The ends lost 5 bases at V and 7 bases at J; junction bases unmatched: 14.

The chain links TRBV28 to TRBJ1-1; 7 nucleotides align to TRBD1. Germline V gives CDR1 MDHEN, CDR2 SYDVKM. Trimming removed 5 bases from V and 10 bases from J; junction bases left unmatched: 10. The CDR3 spans 13 residues. The DNA for the CDR3 is TGTGCCAGCAGTCCACCCGCGGACAGGTTAGCTTTCTTT. Its translation: CASSPPADRLAFF.

The V call is TRBV7-9, the J call TRBJ1-1; TRBD1 agrees at 11 bases. Germline V gene sequence: CDR1 SEHNR, CDR2 FQNEAQ (reference sequence). CDR3 length: 14 amino acids. Trimming removed 4 bases from V and 5 bases from J; junction bases left unmatched: 3. The chain's CDR3 is CASSSGTGGTEAFF. The CDR3 nucleotides read TGTGCCAGCAGCTCCGGGACAGGGGGAACTGAAGCTTTCTTT.

The gene calls are TRBV6-4 and TRBJ1-6; 7 bases line up with TRBD1. CDR1 is MRHNA and CDR2 is SNTAGT in the germline V gene. This CDR3 is 16 amino acids long. The trim removed 6 bases at V and 0 bases at J, leaving 5 bases unmatched. CDR3 sequence: CASRSQGGSYNSPLHF. CDR3 DNA sequence: TGTGCCAGCAGATCTCAGGGGGGCTCCTATAATTCACCCCTCCACTTT.